Below, 10 T cell receptor beta chains from the same sample are listed, as sequenced in a study of shared clonotypes between healthy human individuals. CD45RO-negative cells were positively selected for CCR7, leaving out terminally differentiated effector memory CD45RA+ cells. Libraries were prepared by immunoSEQ multiplex PCR; TCRdb keeps only in-frame clonotypes and omits some of them. This sample has about 700,000 clones, with under 95% found just once. The sequenced material came from naive CD8+ T cells sorted from blood. The receptors were sampled from a man aged 30-40 years in good health.

V and J are TRBV11-2 and TRBJ2-3; either TRBD1 or TRBD2 may supply D (5 bases each). Trimming took 3 bases from V and 4 from J, leaving 11 bases between them. The length of the CDR3 is 14 residues. The germline V gene encodes CDR1 SGHAT and CDR2 FQNNGV. CDR3: CASSFPGRADTQYF. The CDR3 coding sequence is TGTGCCAGCAGCTTCCCGGGACGGGCAGATACGCAGTATTTT.

The chain is built from TRBV7-9 and TRBJ1-2; 7 nucleotides line up with TRBD1. The V segment lost 5 bases and the J segment 2 bases; nucleotides outside the gene matches: 8. CDR3 length equals 15 residues. The germline V gene encodes CDR1 SEHNR and CDR2 FQNEAQ (reference sequence). CDR3 loop: CASSPRSQGNYGYTF. CDR3 nucleotide sequence: TGTGCCAGCAGCCCACGGTCACAGGGGAACTATGGCTACACCTTC.

CDR3 sequence reads: CSVERTSTDTQYF. The CDR3 coding sequence is TGCAGCGTTGAAAGGACAAGCACAGATACGCAGTATTTT. V is TRBV29-1 and J is TRBJ2-3; D possibly corresponds to TRBD1 (5 bases). CDR1 and CDR2 (germline): SQVTM, ANQGSEA. V lost 2 bases to trimming and J lost 0 bases, with 6 bases between them. The CDR3 spans 13 residues.

Remarks on this clone: Other DNA sequences from this sample encode an identical CDR3 as well. The genes are TRBV27 and TRBJ1-5; D is unresolved. CDR1 is MNHEY, CDR2 SMNVEV, per germline (reference sequence). This CDR3 is built from 15 residues. Trimming removed 0 bases at V and 2 bases at J, with 8 bases between. CDR3 nucleotides: TGTGCCAGCAGTTTATCCGGGTATGGCAATCAGCCCCAGCATTTT. It encodes CASSLSGYGNQPQHF.

The chain is built from TRBV5-4 and TRBJ1-4; 8 bases fit TRBD1. V was clipped by 1 base and J by 1 base; unmatched bases: 9. The CDR3 covers 18 residues. Germline V gene lookup returns CDR1 SGHNT and CDR2 YYREEE (reference sequence). The CDR3: CASSLFGGQGGTNEKLFF. The CDR3, as DNA: TGTGCCAGCAGCTTGTTTGGTGGACAGGGCGGAACTAATGAAAAACTGTTTTTT.

This chain connects TRBV7-9 to TRBJ2-5, with D possibly being TRBD2 (5 bases). This CDR3 has 18 residues. CDR1 and CDR2 (germline): SEHNR, FQNEAQ (reference sequence). The ends were cut back, 5 bases at V and 2 bases at J, with 24 bases in the middle. The CDR3 DNA sequence: TGTGCCAGCAGCCTGCGGGTTGAGTTGCGGATAACGCAAGAGACCCAGTACTTC. Its protein is CASSLRVELRITQETQYF.

The V gene is TRBV10-1, the J gene TRBJ2-5; possible D gene TRBD2, 6 bases. The CDR3 is 15 residues long. The germline V gene encodes CDR1 WNHNN and CDR2 SYGVQD (reference sequence). The V end lost 6 bases, the J end lost 5 bases, and 19 bases lay between the germline ends. This chain's CDR3 is CASSPGRGAGETQYF. CDR3 coding DNA: TGCGCCAGCAGCCCCGGTAGGGGCGCGGGGGAGACCCAGTACTTC.

This clone has only a few counts. CDR3 sequence: CASSQGGPEQYF. The CDR3 nucleotides read TGTGCCAGCAGCCAAGGTGGGCCCGAGCAGTACTTC. The gene calls are TRBV14 and TRBJ2-7; D is undetermined. V was trimmed by 1 base and J by 6 bases, leaving 7 bases between them. Per germline, CDR1 SGHDN and CDR2 FVKESK. The length of the CDR3 is 12 residues. Full variable domain (missing parts from reference TRBV14 and TRBJ2-7): EAGVTQFPSHSVIEKGQTVTLRCDPISGHDNLYWYRRVMGKEIKFLLHFVKESKQDESGMPNNRFLAERTGGTYSTLKVQPAELEDSGVYFCASSQGGPEQYFGPGTRLTVT.

The chain joins TRBV7-2 to TRBJ1-1; D is uncertain. The CDR3 contains 14 residues. CDR1 and CDR2 (germline): SGHTA, FQGNSA. Trimming stripped 1 base from V and 0 bases from J, with 6 bases between. CDR3 region: CASSLVFLNTEAFF. CDR3 bases: TGTGCCAGCAGCTTAGTCTTTTTGAACACTGAAGCTTTCTTT.

V is TRBV30 and J is TRBJ1-2; 7 nucleotides line up with TRBD1. Germline-derived CDR1 and CDR2 are GTSNPN and SVGIG (reference sequence). The CDR3 loop spans 11 amino acids. Here the CDR3 DNA reads TGTGCTGATTACAGGGGTCTCGGCTACACCTTC. The encoded protein is CADYRGLGYTF.